These 22 T cell receptor beta chains originate from one sample sequenced in a study of early T cells in non-severe SARS-CoV-2 infection. TCRdb itself ran the 5' RACE reads through MiXCR, one entry per CDR3 protein. The sample lists about 50,000 distinct CDR3 sequences, less than 15% occurring once. The sample was whole blood. These receptors were taken from an adult who was a healthcare worker with PCR-confirmed SARS-CoV-2 infection or an uninfected control (not recorded which).

This clonotype was counted between two and nine times. J is TRBJ1-1 and V is TRBV29-1, with a tentative D call TRBD1 (5 bases). CDR3 length: 11 amino acids. V lost 5 bases to trimming and J lost 5 bases, with 9 bases between them. Germline CDR1 and CDR2: SQVTM and ANQGSEA. CDR3 DNA sequence: TGCAGCGTTCCAGGGAGGACTGAAGCTTTCTTT. Protein sequence: CSVPGRTEAFF.

V and J are TRBV20-1 and TRBJ1-1; no firm D call. CDR1 and CDR2 (germline): DFQATT, SNEGSKA (reference sequence). V was shortened by 4 bases and J by 6 bases, with 12 bases between the two germline ends. The CDR3 has 12 residues. CDR3 in amino acids: CSAKTRGPEAFF. The CDR3 DNA is TGCAGTGCTAAGACTCGCGGCCCTGAAGCTTTCTTT.

This clonotype was seen a handful of times. The genes are TRBV4-1 and TRBJ1-2; 7 bases fit TRBD1. There are 15 residues in the CDR3. Germline CDR1 and CDR2: MGHRA and YSYEKL. V was clipped by 1 base and J by 3 bases; unmatched bases: 5. DNA for the CDR3: TGCGCCAGCAGCCAAGGGGCAGGGGGTTACTATGGCTACACCTTC. This codes for CASSQGAGGYYGYTF.

This chain joins TRBV4-1 and TRBJ1-6; 7 nucleotides match TRBD1. The junction had 9 bases not matched to a gene; V was cut back by 3 bases and J by 7 bases. The germline CDR1 and CDR2 sequences are MGHRA and YSYEKL. CDR3 size: 16 residues. This chain's CDR3 is CASSQDPGTVNSPLHF. The CDR3 nucleotides read TGCGCCAGCAGCCAGGATCCCGGGACAGTGAATTCACCCCTCCACTTT.

This clonotype appeared a few times. The chain links TRBV23-1 to TRBJ2-7; 8 nucleotides agree with TRBD1. TRBV23-1 is annotated as an ORF whose role is uncertain. The CDR3 loop spans 14 amino acids. V dropped 7 bases and J dropped 5; count of bases not matched to a gene: 10. The CDR3 sequence is CASTPTGALDEQYF. In nucleotides, the CDR3 is TGCGCCAGCACCCCGACAGGGGCGCTCGACGAGCAGTACTTC.

This clonotype has ten or more counts. The chain recombines TRBV27 with TRBJ2-1, with D perhaps TRBD1 (5 bases). In germline, CDR1 is MNHEY, CDR2 SMNVEV (reference sequence). The V and J ends lost 2 bases and 4 bases respectively, with 12 bases between them. This CDR3 comprises 15 residues. CDR3 sequence reads: CASSLIRGGYNEQFF. Here the CDR3 DNA reads TGTGCCAGCAGTTTAATAAGGGGTGGATACAATGAGCAGTTCTTC.

Ten or more counts support this clonotype. This chain joins TRBV29-1 and TRBJ1-1; D gene unclear. CDR1 and CDR2 from the germline V gene are SQVTM and ANQGSEA. This CDR3 contains 12 residues. The V end lost 6 bases, the J end lost 0 bases, and 8 bases lay between the germline ends. The CDR3 nucleotides are TGCAGCGTGGCGACACTGAACACTGAAGCTTTCTTT. Protein: CSVATLNTEAFF. The variable domain in full, completed from reference TRBV29-1 and TRBJ1-1, reads SAVISQKPSRDICQRGTSLTIQCQVDSQVTMMFWYRQQPGQSLTLIATANQGSEATYESGFVIDKFPISRPNLTFSTLTVSNMSPEDSSIYLCSVATLNTEAFFGQGTRLTVV.

With respect to this clonotype: An end of the junction does not agree with germline; a read error may underlie this. The rearrangement uses TRBV6-5 and TRBJ2-1; 9 bases agree with TRBD1. CDR3 length: 16 amino acids. From germline, CDR1 is MNHEY and CDR2 SVGAGI. CDR3 region: CASSYANRGQGNELFF. CDR3 sequence (DNA): TGTGCCAGCAGTTACGCCAACAGGGGGCAAGGCAATGAGCTGTTCTTC.

This clonotype was counted ten times or more. V usage is TRBV11-2 and J usage is TRBJ1-1; D unresolved. Germline loops: CDR1 SGHAT, CDR2 FQNNGV. The V gene lost 0 bases and the J gene lost 1 base, with 12 bases spanning the gap. The CDR3 contains 16 residues. Written as DNA, the CDR3 is TGTGCCAGCAGCTTAGAGGGGTCTCTCAAGAACACTGAAGCTTTCTTT. Amino acids: CASSLEGSLKNTEAFF.

The table lists this clonotype with a count of one. The rearrangement joins TRBV20-1 to TRBJ2-7; a weak D match, TRBD1 (5 bases). This CDR3 has 15 amino acids. Trimming took off 2 bases at V and 6 bases at J, with 20 bases between the two ends. Germline assignment: CDR1 DFQATT and CDR2 SNEGSKA (reference sequence). CDR3 loop: CSARKWVGRDSEQYF. The CDR3 coding sequence is TGCAGTGCTAGAAAGTGGGTTGGCAGGGATAGCGAGCAGTACTTC.

This clonotype came up a few times. The chain carries TRBV7-2 and TRBJ1-4; D is possibly TRBD1 (6 bases). CDR3 size: 13 residues. Per germline, CDR1 SGHTA and CDR2 FQGNSA. V dropped 5 bases and J dropped 9 bases, with 13 bases sitting between them. CDR3 nucleotide sequence: TGTGCCAGCAGCCCCCGGACAGATAAAAAACTGTTTTTT. It yields the protein CASSPRTDKKLFF. The whole variable domain, filled in from reference TRBV7-2 and TRBJ1-4, reads GAGVSQSPSNKVTEKGKDVELRCDPISGHTALYWYRQSLGQGLEFLIYFQGNSAPDKSGLPSDRFSAERTGGSVSTLTIQRTQQEDSAVYLCASSPRTDKKLFFGSGTQLSVL.

As DNA, the CDR3 is TGCGCCAGCAGCCTGACAGGGAGGCGCGCCGGGGAGCTGTTTTTT. Translating gives CASSLTGRRAGELFF. The chain joins TRBV5-1 to TRBJ2-2, with TRBD1 as a possible D gene (7 bases). Per germline, CDR1 SGHRS and CDR2 YFSETQ. The CDR3 extends over 15 amino acids. With 4 bases removed from V and 6 bases from J, the gap between germline ends came to 16 bases.

V usage is TRBV7-2 and J usage is TRBJ2-1; 15 nucleotides align to TRBD2. Germline CDR1 reads SGHTA; CDR2 reads FQGNSA. There are 16 residues in the CDR3. V was pared by 5 bases and J by 8 bases, with 7 bases of the junction left unmatched. Here the CDR3 DNA reads TGTGCCAGCAGCCCCCCTGGGACTAGCGGGAGGTATGAGCAGTTCTTC. This gives the protein CASSPPGTSGRYEQFF.

This clonotype was detected ten times or more. This chain joins TRBV30 and TRBJ1-2; 7 bases match TRBD1. CDR1 is GTSNPN and CDR2 is SVGIG in the germline V gene (reference sequence). Trimming cost V 6 bases and J 4 bases; bases outside gene matches: 14. The CDR3 extends over 15 amino acids. The CDR3 DNA reads as TGTGCCTGTTACCGCGTGGCAGGGGGTATCTATGGCTACACCTTC. Its translation: CACYRVAGGIYGYTF. Looking up the rest from reference TRBV30 and TRBJ1-2 gives the full variable domain: SQTIHQWPATLVQPVGSPLSLECTVEGTSNPNLYWYRQAAGRGLQLLFYSVGIGQISSEVPQNLSASRPQDRQFILSSKKLLLSDSGFYLCACYRVAGGIYGYTFGSGTRLTVV.

This clonotype was found many times. This CDR3 is CASSFLNNEQFF. The CDR3 DNA sequence: TGTGCCAGCAGCTTCTTGAACAATGAGCAGTTCTTC. The chain combines TRBV7-6 with TRBJ2-1; D unclear. Trimming removed 3 bases at V and 5 bases at J, with 5 bases between. CDR3 size: 12 residues. In germline, CDR1 is SGHVS, CDR2 FNYEAQ.

The CDR3 DNA is TGTGCCAGCAGCGTCTTTAGCGGGGCCCCTTTGGAGACCCAGTACTTC. This sequence encodes CASSVFSGAPLETQYF. This chain links TRBV9 with TRBJ2-5; 8 bases line up with TRBD2. This CDR3 comprises 16 residues. Trimming removed 2 bases from V and 5 bases from J; junction bases left unmatched: 11. The germline gives CDR1 SGDLS, CDR2 YYNGEE. Combining the CDR3 with reference TRBV9 and TRBJ2-5 gives the whole variable domain DSGVTQTPKHLITATGQRVTLRCSPRSGDLSVYWYQQSLDQGLQFLIQYYNGEERAKGNILERFSAQQFPDLHSELNLSSLELGDSALYFCASSVFSGAPLETQYFGPGTRLLVL.

This clonotype was seen many times. The rearrangement joins TRBV5-5 to TRBJ1-1; D uncertain. Trimming took 0 bases from V and 4 from J, leaving 7 bases between them. This CDR3 has 13 residues. Germline CDR1 is SGHKS and CDR2 is YYEKEE (reference sequence). The CDR3 reads CASSLERGTEAFF. As DNA, the CDR3 is TGTGCCAGCAGCTTGGAACGGGGCACTGAAGCTTTCTTT.

This clonotype has at least ten counts. The chain has TRBV7-9 and TRBJ2-4; D might be TRBD1 (7 bases). Germline CDR1 and CDR2: SEHNR and FQNEAQ (reference sequence). The CDR3 sequence is 13 residues long. Trimming stripped 3 bases from V and 8 bases from J, with 11 bases between. CDR3: CASSFARGDIQYF. In DNA form, the CDR3 reads TGTGCCAGCAGCTTTGCCAGGGGGGACATTCAGTACTTC.

This clonotype was counted many times. The chain links TRBV6-2 or TRBV6-3 to TRBJ2-7; TRBD1 aligns across 8 bases. J was trimmed by 1 base and V by 7 bases; bases with no gene match: 12. Germline-derived CDR1 and CDR2 are MNHEY and SVGEGT. This CDR3 has 16 amino acids. The CDR3 coding sequence is TGTGCCAGCACCGGAATGGGACAGGAGTCGTCCTACGAGCAGTACTTC. Its protein product is CASTGMGQESSYEQYF.

This clonotype was detected a few times. Mismatch with germline at one junction end may stem from a read error. This chain connects TRBV15 to TRBJ2-7; 10 bases line up with TRBD1. CDR1 and CDR2 from the germline V gene are LNHNV and YYDKDF (reference sequence). The length of the CDR3 is 15 residues. Written as DNA, the CDR3 is TGTGCCACCAGGGTGCGGGACAGGGGCTCCCACGAGCAGTACTTC. Translated, it gives CATRVRDRGSHEQYF. Full variable domain (missing parts from reference TRBV15 and TRBJ2-7): DAMVIQNPRYQVTQFGKPVTLSCSQTLNHNVMYWYQQKSSQAPKLLFHYYDKDFNNEADTPDNFQSRRPNTSFCFLDIRSPGLGDTAMYLCATRVRDRGSHEQYFGPGTRLTVT.

The CDR3 DNA follows: TGTGCCAGCAGGGCCCAGGGGAACACTGAAGCTTTCTTT. It is translated as CASRAQGNTEAFF. The chain employs TRBV12-3 or TRBV12-4 and TRBJ1-1; TRBD1 might be the D (5 bases). The length of the CDR3 is 13 residues. The V and J ends lost 6 bases and 1 base respectively, with 9 bases between them.

This clonotype was seen many times. In DNA, the CDR3 is TGCGCCAGCAGCTTGGCGGGGACCCAGTACTTC. This encodes CASSLAGTQYF. The V gene is TRBV5-1, the J gene TRBJ2-5; D not certain. This CDR3 contains 11 residues. The V gene's germline CDR1 is SGHRS and CDR2 YFSETQ. Trimming pared 0 bases from V and 7 bases from J, leaving 4 bases between.